These 9 T cell receptor beta chains originate from one sample sequenced in a study of blood T cells in healthy people across ages. Using a J-beta primer mix together with a sample-barcoded 5' primer, a second PCR was run for roughly 6 to 12 cycles. A single record per CDR3 protein comes from TCRdb applying MiXCR to the 5' RACE reads. The repertoire holds some 940,000 distinct CDR3 sequences, with about 29% as singletons. The sample also formed part of further work on T cells of mothers and their children.

The sequenced sample was blood. These TCRs come from a woman aged 40 to 50 in good health.

The rearrangement uses TRBV5-1 and TRBJ2-1; 13 bases agree with TRBD2. The V gene's germline CDR1 is SGHRS and CDR2 YFSETQ. J was trimmed by 10 bases and V by 0 bases; bases with no gene match: 10. CDR3 size: 17 residues. CDR3 residues: CASSLGGTSGGAEEQFF. DNA of the CDR3: TGCGCCAGCAGCTTGGGGGGTACTAGCGGGGGGGCCGAGGAGCAGTTCTTC. Full variable domain (missing parts from reference TRBV5-1 and TRBJ2-1): KAGVTQTPRYLIKTRGQQVTLSCSPISGHRSVSWYQQTPGQGLQFLFEYFSETQRNKGNFPGRFSGRQFSNSRSEMNVSTLELGDSALYLCASSLGGTSGGAEEQFFGPGTRLTVL.

The chain carries TRBV5-1 and TRBJ1-1, with D perhaps matching TRBD1 (6 bases). The V gene's germline CDR1 is SGHRS and CDR2 YFSETQ. V dropped 5 bases and J dropped 0 bases, with 14 bases sitting between them. This CDR3 is built from 15 residues. The CDR3 nucleotides are TGCGCCAGCAGTCCAGGGGTGCGCGTGAACACTGAAGCTTTCTTT. This translates into CASSPGVRVNTEAFF.

The chain has TRBV20-1 and TRBJ1-1, with D unresolved. Germline V CDR1 and CDR2: DFQATT, SNEGSKA (reference sequence). Between the trimmed V and J ends, which lost 4 bases and 3 bases, there was a span of 12 bases. CDR3 length equals 13 residues. The CDR3 protein is CSATSPWDTEAFF. The CDR3, as DNA: TGCAGTGCTACTTCGCCCTGGGACACTGAAGCTTTCTTT.

The V call is TRBV20-1, the J call TRBJ2-1; TRBD2 matches at 11 bases. The CDR3 runs 15 residues. Per the germline V gene, CDR1 is DFQATT and CDR2 is SNEGSKA (reference sequence). Trimming removed 1 base from V and 7 bases from J; junction bases left unmatched: 6. CDR3: CSARVVAGGPNEQFF. The CDR3 DNA reads TGCAGTGCTAGAGTTGTAGCGGGGGGGCCAAATGAGCAGTTCTTC.

The chain joins TRBV28 to TRBJ2-2, with D tentatively TRBD2 (5 bases). The CDR3 extends over 15 amino acids. CDR1 and CDR2 from the germline V gene are MDHEN and SYDVKM. Trimming left V 5 bases short and J 1 base short, with 11 bases between. CDR3 sequence (DNA): TGTGCCAGCAGTCCCCCGGAGGAGAACACCGGGGAGCTGTTTTTT. This gives the protein CASSPPEENTGELFF.

This chain links TRBV9 with TRBJ1-1; TRBD1 is a possible D gene (6 bases). CDR1 SGDLS and CDR2 YYNGEE come from the germline V gene. V was trimmed by 4 bases and J by 7 bases, leaving 20 bases between them. The CDR3 runs to 15 residues. The CDR3 here is CASSPEGRGGIEAFF. In nucleotides, the CDR3 is TGTGCCAGCAGCCCGGAGGGACGGGGGGGCATTGAAGCTTTCTTT. The whole variable domain, remainder taken from reference TRBV9 and TRBJ1-1, is DSGVTQTPKHLITATGQRVTLRCSPRSGDLSVYWYQQSLDQGLQFLIQYYNGEERAKGNILERFSAQQFPDLHSELNLSSLELGDSALYFCASSPEGRGGIEAFFGQGTRLTVV.

The rearrangement joins TRBV5-5 to TRBJ2-2; TRBD1 matches at 7 bases. Unmatched junction bases numbered 6, after V lost 0 bases and J lost 4 bases. Looked up from germline, CDR1 is SGHKS and CDR2 is YYEKEE (reference sequence). The CDR3 is 16 residues long. The DNA of the CDR3 is TGTGCCAGCAGCTTGGCTTCGCAGGGGGTCACCGGGGAGCTGTTTTTT. Protein: CASSLASQGVTGELFF.

This clonotype was seen many times. The J gene is TRBJ2-1, the V gene TRBV20-1; 7 nucleotides line up with TRBD1. This CDR3 spans 13 amino acids. Germline CDR1 reads DFQATT; CDR2 reads SNEGSKA (reference sequence). V shed 7 bases, J shed 4 bases, and the junction held 7 bases outside the gene matches. Here the CDR3 reads CSVRTGGYNEQFF. CDR3 nucleotides: TGCAGTGTCCGGACAGGTGGATACAATGAGCAGTTCTTC.

To note about this clonotype: Given a much more abundant clone one base away, this may be a read error. The CDR3 does not close with the conserved phenylalanine or tryptophan, likely indicating a read error. The V call is TRBV2, the J call TRBJ2-7; 8 bases line up with TRBD1. The germline gives CDR1 SNHLY, CDR2 FYNNEI. The CDR3 covers 13 residues. Written as DNA, the CDR3 is TGTGCCAGCAGTGAGCAGGGGGCATACGGGCAGTACTAC. Protein: CASSEQGAYGQYY.